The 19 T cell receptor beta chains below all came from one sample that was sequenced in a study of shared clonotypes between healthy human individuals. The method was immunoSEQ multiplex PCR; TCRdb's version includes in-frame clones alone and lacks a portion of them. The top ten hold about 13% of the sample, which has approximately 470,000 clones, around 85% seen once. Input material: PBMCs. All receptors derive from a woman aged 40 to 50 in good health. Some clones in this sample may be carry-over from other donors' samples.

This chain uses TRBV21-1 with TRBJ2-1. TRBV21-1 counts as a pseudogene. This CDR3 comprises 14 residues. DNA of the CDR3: TGTGCCAGCAGCAAAGCGCTTTTTAGGAATGAGCAGTTCTTC. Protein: CASSKALFRNEQFF.

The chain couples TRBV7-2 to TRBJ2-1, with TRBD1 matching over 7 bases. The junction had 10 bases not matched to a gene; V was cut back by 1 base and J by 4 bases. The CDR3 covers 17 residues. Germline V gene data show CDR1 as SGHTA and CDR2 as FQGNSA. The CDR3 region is CASSLGSAAGGYNEQFF. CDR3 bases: TGTGCCAGCAGCTTAGGCAGTGCGGCAGGGGGTTACAATGAGCAGTTCTTC.

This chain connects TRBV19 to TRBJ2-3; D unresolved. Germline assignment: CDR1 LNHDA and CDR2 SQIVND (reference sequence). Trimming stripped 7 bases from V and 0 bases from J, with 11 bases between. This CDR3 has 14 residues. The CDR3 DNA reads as TGTGCCAGTAAATTTAAGGCTAGCACAGATACGCAGTATTTT. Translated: CASKFKASTDTQYF.

The CDR3 region is CAWNHGSNQPQHF. The CDR3 DNA is TGTGCCTGGAACCACGGGAGCAATCAGCCCCAGCATTTT. V and J are TRBV30 and TRBJ1-5; no firm D call. The CDR3 loop spans 13 amino acids. Looked up from germline, CDR1 is GTSNPN and CDR2 is SVGIG (reference sequence). The ends were cut back, 4 bases at V and 1 base at J, with 8 bases in the middle.

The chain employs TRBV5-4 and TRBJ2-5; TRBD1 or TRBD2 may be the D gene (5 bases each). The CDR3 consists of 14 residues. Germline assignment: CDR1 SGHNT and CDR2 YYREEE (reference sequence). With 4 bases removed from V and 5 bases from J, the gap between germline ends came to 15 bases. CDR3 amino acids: CASSHTGARETQYF. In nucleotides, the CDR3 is TGTGCCAGCAGCCACACCGGGGCCCGTGAGACCCAGTACTTC.

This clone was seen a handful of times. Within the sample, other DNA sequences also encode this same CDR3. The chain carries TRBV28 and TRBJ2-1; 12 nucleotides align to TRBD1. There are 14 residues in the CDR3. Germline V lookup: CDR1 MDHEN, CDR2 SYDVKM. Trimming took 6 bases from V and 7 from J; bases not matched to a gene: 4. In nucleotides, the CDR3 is TGTGCCAGCAGCCGGGACAGGGGGCTGAATGAGCAGTTCTTC. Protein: CASSRDRGLNEQFF. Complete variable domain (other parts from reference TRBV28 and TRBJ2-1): DVKVTQSSRYLVKRTGEKVFLECVQDMDHENMFWYRQDPGLGLRLIYFSYDVKMKEKGDIPEGYSVSREKKERFSLILESASTNQTSMYLCASSRDRGLNEQFFGPGTRLTVL.

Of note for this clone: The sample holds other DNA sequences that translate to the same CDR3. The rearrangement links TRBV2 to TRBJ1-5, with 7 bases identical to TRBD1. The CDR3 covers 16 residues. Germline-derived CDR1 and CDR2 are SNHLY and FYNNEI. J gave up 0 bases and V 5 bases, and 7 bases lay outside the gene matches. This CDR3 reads CASSFGTENSNQPQHF. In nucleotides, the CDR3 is TGTGCCAGCAGTTTCGGGACAGAAAATAGCAATCAGCCCCAGCATTTT.

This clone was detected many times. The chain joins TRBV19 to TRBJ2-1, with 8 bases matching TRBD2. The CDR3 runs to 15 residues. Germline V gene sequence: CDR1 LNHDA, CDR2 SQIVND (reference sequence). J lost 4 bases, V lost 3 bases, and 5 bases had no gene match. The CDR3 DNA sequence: TGTGCCAGTAGTATTTCAGCGGGAGATTACAATGAGCAGTTCTTC. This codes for CASSISAGDYNEQFF. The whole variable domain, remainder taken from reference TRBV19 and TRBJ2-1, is DGGITQSPKYLFRKEGQNVTLSCEQNLNHDAMYWYRQDPGQGLRLIYYSQIVNDFQKGDIAEGYSVSREKKESFPLTVTSAQKNPTAFYLCASSISAGDYNEQFFGPGTRLTVL.

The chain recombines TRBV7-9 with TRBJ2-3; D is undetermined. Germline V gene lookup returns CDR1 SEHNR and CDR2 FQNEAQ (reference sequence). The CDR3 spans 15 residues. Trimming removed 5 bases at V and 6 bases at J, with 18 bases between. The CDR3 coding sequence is TGTGCCAGCAGCCCGTTGGCAGGTACGTCGGATACGCAGTATTTT. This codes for CASSPLAGTSDTQYF.

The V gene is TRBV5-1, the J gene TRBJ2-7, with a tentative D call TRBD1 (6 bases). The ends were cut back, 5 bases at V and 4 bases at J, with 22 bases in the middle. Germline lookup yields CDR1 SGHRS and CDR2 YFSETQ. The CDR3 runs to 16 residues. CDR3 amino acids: CASSSYRDRFGYEQYF. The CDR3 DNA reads TGCGCCAGCAGTAGCTACAGGGATAGGTTTGGGTACGAGCAGTACTTC.

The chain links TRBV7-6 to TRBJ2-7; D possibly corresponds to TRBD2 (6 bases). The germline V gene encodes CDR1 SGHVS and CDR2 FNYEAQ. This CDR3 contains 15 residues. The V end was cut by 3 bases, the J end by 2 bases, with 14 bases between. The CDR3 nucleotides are TGTGCCAGCAGCTTTGGTGGTAGCGGTACCTACGAGCAGTACTTC. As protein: CASSFGGSGTYEQYF. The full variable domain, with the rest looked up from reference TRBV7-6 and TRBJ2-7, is GAGVSQSPRYKVTKRGQDVALRCDPISGHVSLYWYRQALGQGPEFLTYFNYEAQQDKSGLPNDRFSAERPEGSISTLTIQRTEQRDSAMYRCASSFGGSGTYEQYFGPGTRLTVT.

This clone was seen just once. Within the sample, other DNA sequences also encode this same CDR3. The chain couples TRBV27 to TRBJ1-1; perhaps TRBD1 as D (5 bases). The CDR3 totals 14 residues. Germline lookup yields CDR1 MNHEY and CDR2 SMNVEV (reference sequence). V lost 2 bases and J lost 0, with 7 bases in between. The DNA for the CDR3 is TGTGCCAGCAGTTTAGGGGGGTTGAACACTGAAGCTTTCTTT. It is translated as CASSLGGLNTEAFF.

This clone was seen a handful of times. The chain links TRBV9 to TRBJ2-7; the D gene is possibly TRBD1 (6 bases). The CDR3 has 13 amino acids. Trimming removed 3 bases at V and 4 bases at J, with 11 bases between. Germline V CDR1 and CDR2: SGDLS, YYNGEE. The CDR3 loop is CASSETQGYEQYF. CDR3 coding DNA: TGTGCCAGCAGCGAGACTCAGGGGTACGAGCAGTACTTC.

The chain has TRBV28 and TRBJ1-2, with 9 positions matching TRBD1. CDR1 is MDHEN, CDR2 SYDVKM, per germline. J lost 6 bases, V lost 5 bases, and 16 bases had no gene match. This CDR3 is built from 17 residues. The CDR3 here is CASSRPGTGSLGDGYTF. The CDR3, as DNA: TGTGCCAGCAGTCGTCCCGGGACAGGGAGCCTAGGGGATGGCTACACCTTC.

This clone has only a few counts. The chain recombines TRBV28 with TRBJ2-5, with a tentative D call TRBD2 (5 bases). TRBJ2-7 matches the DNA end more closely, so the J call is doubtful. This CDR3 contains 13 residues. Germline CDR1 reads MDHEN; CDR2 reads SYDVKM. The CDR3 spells CASSRGSSYEQYF. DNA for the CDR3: TGTGCCAGCAGCCGTGGGAGCTCCTACGAGCAGTACTTC.

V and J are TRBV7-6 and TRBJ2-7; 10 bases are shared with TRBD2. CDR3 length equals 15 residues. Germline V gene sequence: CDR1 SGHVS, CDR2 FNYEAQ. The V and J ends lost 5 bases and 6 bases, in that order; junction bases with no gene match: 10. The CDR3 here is CASSKLAGPSREQYF. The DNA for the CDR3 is TGTGCCAGCAGCAAACTAGCGGGACCCTCTCGCGAGCAGTACTTC.

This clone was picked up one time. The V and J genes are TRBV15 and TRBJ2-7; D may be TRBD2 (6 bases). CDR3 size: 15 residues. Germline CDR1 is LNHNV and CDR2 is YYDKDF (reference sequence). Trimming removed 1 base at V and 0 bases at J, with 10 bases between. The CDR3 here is CATSRGGGSSYEQYF. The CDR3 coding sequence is TGTGCCACCAGCAGAGGTGGGGGGAGCTCCTACGAGCAGTACTTC.

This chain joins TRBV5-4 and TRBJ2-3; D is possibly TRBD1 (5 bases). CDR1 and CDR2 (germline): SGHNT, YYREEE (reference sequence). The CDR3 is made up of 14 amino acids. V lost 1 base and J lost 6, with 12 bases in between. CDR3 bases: TGTGCCAGCAGCTTGTTAGGGGCCGCGGATACGCAGTATTTT. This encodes CASSLLGAADTQYF.

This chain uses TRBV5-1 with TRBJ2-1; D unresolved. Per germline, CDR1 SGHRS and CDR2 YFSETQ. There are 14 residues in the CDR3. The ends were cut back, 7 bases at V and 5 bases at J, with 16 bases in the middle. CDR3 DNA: TGCGCCAGCCAGAAATTGGGTAGAGACAATGAGCAGTTCTTC. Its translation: CASQKLGRDNEQFF.